This is a list of T cell receptor beta chains from one sample in a study of CXCR3-negative and CXCR3-positive naive CD8 T cells. For each CDR3 protein, TCRdb gives one entry from its re-call of the 5' RACE reads, without DNA. Across approximately 100,000 distinct CDR3 sequences, the top ten clones capture approximately 0.36% of the sample. Material: naive CXCR3+ CD8+ T cells from blood. The receptors come from a human donor in good health. Some clones in this sample may be carry-over from other donors' samples. CDR3s include the opening cysteine and the closing phenylalanine or tryptophan.

j_call v_call cdr3_aa
TRBJ2-3 TRBV9 CASSGSGRVGTDTQYF
TRBJ2-5 TRBV15 CATSDRGLETQYF
TRBJ1-1 TRBV7-9 CASSSDGQLNTEAFF
TRBJ2-3 TRBV4-2 CASRASASTDTQYF
TRBJ2-7 TRBV5-5 CASSPWTGLLEQYF
TRBJ2-2 TRBV6-5 CASSSAGEGTGELFF
TRBJ2-7 TRBV4-1 CASSPPRDSLFYEQYF
TRBJ2-7 TRBV24-1 CATSDLLHSAPSQEYF
TRBJ2-1 TRBV12-3/TRBV12-4 CASSLQHITQRGGLNEQFF
TRBJ2-1 TRBV6-5 CASSYLAGNINEQFF
TRBJ2-7 TRBV7-2 CASSPGPLWEQYF
TRBJ2-3 TRBV28 CASSLSRGGTDTQYF
TRBJ1-2 TRBV7-9 CASSLPPGETPHYGYTF
TRBJ2-3 TRBV12-3/TRBV12-4 CASNPTPGATQYF
TRBJ2-3 TRBV6-5 CASSYYRGTDTQYF
TRBJ2-3 TRBV7-9 CASSVVISDTQYF
TRBJ1-2 TRBV20-1 CSARDGQGQYGYGYTF
TRBJ2-1 TRBV29-1 CSVRDMRGPVSSYNEQFF
TRBJ2-3 TRBV10-3 CAISEWGADTQYF
TRBJ2-1 TRBV5-8 CASSSPGWGEQFF
TRBJ2-7 TRBV7-2 CASSSWGQGNNLYYEQYF
TRBJ2-2 TRBV7-8 CASSPLGWGARNTGELFF
TRBJ2-4 TRBV9 CASSDQRGGPKNIQYF
TRBJ2-5 TRBV4-2 CASSQLDRVPQETQYF
TRBJ2-1 TRBV5-1 CASSSGQGFYNEQFF
TRBJ2-5 TRBV15 CATSRLDREGETQYF
TRBJ2-1 TRBV28 CASSLQFLADALKSSYNEQFF
TRBJ1-5 TRBV25-1 CASSPTTGRPQHF
TRBJ2-2 TRBV4-3 CASSRGQGIGTGELFF
TRBJ2-5 TRBV3-1 CASSLHPQRFQETQYF
TRBJ2-7 TRBV7-9 CASSSTDRGSSYEQYF
TRBJ2-5 TRBV29-1 CSVDGTPEWETQYF
TRBJ2-7 TRBV7-9 CASSLAGLAGEQYF
TRBJ1-2 TRBV7-9 CASSLDRGDFYGYTF
TRBJ2-5 TRBV7-8 CASSGEGARETQYF
TRBJ2-1 TRBV6-5 CASSYRVMDEQFF
TRBJ1-2 TRBV7-9 CASSLAGGEGDGYTF
TRBJ2-5 TRBV14 CASSQDPNSAQETQYF
TRBJ1-1 TRBV7-3 CASSPQGVAEAFF
TRBJ1-5 TRBV30 CAFLGGGGNQPQHF
TRBJ2-1 TRBV2 CASSGTIRNNEQFF
TRBJ2-1 TRBV5-1 CASSLGPRQGPLFNEQFF
TRBJ2-3 TRBV27 CASTVTDTQYF
TRBJ2-1 TRBV5-6 CASSSGTANEQFF
TRBJ2-1 TRBV7-6 CASSPQAGGLARNEQFF
TRBJ2-3 TRBV14 CASSQRAGAADTQYF
TRBJ2-1 TRBV6-2/TRBV6-3 CASKLIPDISHGGAVNEQFF
TRBJ1-6 TRBV25-1 CASSDITPTGRAPLHF
TRBJ1-1 TRBV19 CASSMGRTNTEAFF
TRBJ2-7 TRBV13 CASTLVGTGGEQYF
TRBJ2-2 TRBV2 CAGSSLNTGELFF
TRBJ1-2 TRBV7-9 CASSLVGIMFGYTF
TRBJ2-7 TRBV4-1 CASSQDGQGGEQYF
TRBJ2-7 TRBV20-1 CSAEGGENYEQYF
TRBJ2-3 TRBV5-1 CASSFTLTGLGTDTQYF